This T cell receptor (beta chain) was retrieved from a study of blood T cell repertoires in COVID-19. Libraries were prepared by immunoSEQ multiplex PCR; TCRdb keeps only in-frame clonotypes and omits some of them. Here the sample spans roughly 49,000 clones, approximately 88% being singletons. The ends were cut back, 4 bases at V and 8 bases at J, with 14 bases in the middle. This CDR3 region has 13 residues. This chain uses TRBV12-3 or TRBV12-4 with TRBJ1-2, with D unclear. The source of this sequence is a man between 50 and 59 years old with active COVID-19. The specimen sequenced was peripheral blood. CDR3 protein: CASSSKVVRGYTF. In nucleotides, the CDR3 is TGTGCCAGCAGTTCTAAAGTGGTTCGGGGCTACACCTTC.